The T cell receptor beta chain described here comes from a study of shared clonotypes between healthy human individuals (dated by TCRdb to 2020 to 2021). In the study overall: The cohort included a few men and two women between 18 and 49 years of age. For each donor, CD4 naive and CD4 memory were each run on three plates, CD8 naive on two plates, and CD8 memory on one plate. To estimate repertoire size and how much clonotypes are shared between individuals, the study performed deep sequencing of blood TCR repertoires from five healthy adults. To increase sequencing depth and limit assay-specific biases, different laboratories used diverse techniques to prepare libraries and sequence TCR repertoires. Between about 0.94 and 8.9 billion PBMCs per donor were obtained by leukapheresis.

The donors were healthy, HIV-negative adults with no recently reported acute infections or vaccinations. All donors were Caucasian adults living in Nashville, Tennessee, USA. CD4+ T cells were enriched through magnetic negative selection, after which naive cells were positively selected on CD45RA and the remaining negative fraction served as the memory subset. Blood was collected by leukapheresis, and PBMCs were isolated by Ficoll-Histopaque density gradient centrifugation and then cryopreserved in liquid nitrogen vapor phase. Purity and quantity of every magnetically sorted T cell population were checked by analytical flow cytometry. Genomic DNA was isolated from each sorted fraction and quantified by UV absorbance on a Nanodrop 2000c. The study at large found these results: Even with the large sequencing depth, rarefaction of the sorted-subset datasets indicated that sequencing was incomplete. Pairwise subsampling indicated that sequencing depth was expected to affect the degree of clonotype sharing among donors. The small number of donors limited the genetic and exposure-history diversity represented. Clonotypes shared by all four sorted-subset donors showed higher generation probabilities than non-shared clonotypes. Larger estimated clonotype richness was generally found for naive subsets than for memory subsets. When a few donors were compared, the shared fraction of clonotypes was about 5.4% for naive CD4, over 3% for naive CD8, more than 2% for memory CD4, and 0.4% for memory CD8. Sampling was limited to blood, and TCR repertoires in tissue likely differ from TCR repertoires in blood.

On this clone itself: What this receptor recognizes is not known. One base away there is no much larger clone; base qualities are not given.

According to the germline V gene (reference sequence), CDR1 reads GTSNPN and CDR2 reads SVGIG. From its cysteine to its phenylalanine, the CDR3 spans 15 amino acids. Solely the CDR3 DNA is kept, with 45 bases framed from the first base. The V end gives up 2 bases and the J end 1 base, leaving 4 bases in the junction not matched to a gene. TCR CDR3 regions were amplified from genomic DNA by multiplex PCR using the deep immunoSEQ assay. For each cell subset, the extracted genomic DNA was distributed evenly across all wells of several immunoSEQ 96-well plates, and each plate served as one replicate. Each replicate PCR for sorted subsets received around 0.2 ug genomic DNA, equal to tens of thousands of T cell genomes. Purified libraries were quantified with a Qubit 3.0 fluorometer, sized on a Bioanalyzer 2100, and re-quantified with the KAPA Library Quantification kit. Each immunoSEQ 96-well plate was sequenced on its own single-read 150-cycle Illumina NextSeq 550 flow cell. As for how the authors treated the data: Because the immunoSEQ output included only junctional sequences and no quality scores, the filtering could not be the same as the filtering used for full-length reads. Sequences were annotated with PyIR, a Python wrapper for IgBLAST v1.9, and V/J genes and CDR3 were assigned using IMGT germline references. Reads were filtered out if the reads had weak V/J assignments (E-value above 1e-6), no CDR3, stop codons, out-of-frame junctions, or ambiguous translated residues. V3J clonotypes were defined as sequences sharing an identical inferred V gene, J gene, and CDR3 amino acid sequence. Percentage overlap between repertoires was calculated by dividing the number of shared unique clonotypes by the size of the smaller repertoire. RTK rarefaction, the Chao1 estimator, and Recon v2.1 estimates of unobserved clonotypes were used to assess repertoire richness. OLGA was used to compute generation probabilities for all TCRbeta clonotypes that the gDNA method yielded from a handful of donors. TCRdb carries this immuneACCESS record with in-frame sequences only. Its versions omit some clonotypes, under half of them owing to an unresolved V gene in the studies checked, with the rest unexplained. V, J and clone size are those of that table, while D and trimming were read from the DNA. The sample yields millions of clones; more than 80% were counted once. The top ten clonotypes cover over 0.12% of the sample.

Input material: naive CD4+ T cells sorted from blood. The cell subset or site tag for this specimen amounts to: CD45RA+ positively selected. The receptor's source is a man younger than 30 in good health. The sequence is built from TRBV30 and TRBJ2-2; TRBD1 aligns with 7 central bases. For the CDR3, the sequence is CAWSSGQKNTGELFF. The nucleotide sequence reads TGTGCCTGGAGTTCGGGACAGAAGAACACCGGGGAGCTGTTTTTT.